Listed below are T cell receptor beta chains from one sample, sequenced in a study of blood T cell repertoires in COVID-19. The method was immunoSEQ multiplex PCR; TCRdb's version includes in-frame clones alone and lacks a portion of them. The sample lists more than 300,000 clones, about 90% occurring once. The sample was peripheral blood. These receptor sequences come from a young woman with COVID-19, enrolled during active disease. The CDR3 runs from the conserved cysteine through the conserved F or W. The order of the fields is J gene, clone size, D gene, V gene, CDR3 DNA, CDR3 protein. D genes are given only for firm matches. Rows give clone size only sometimes, using once, few, many, or a class for an expanded clone.

J: TRBJ1-5
size: -
D: -
V: TRBV7-9
DNA: TGTGCCAGCAGCTTAGGGCAGGGGTTGGGGCCCCAGCATTTT
CDR3: CASSLGQGLGPQHF

J: TRBJ1-2
size: -
D: TRBD1
V: TRBV7-2
DNA: TGTGCCAGCAGCCCCACAGGGGGCGCCAATGGCTACACCTTC
CDR3: CASSPTGGANGYTF

J: TRBJ2-7
size: -
D: TRBD1
V: TRBV6-2/TRBV6-3
DNA: TGTGCCAGCAGTCGGGGGACAGGGGGCTACGAGCAGTACTTC
CDR3: CASSRGTGGYEQYF

J: TRBJ1-4
size: -
D: TRBD1
V: TRBV4-1
DNA: TGCGCCAGCAGCCCCCGGGGACAGGATACTAATGAAAAACTGTTTTTT
CDR3: CASSPRGQDTNEKLFF

J: TRBJ1-6
size: -
D: -
V: TRBV2
DNA: TGTGCCAGCAGTGACTCATGGGAGAGCTCACCCCTCCACTTT
CDR3: CASSDSWESSPLHF

J: TRBJ1-5
size: -
D: TRBD1
V: TRBV19
DNA: TGTGCCGGGGGGACAGGGAATGGCAATCAGCCCCAGCATTTT
CDR3: CAGGTGNGNQPQHF

J: TRBJ2-7
size: once
D: -
V: TRBV5-1
DNA: TGCGCCAGCAGGGGGGACAATTACTACGAGCAGTACTTC
CDR3: CASRGDNYYEQYF

J: TRBJ2-7
size: -
D: -
V: TRBV19
DNA: TGTGCCAGTAGTATAGATAACGGGGACGAGCAGTACTTC
CDR3: CASSIDNGDEQYF

J: TRBJ2-3
size: once
D: -
V: TRBV5-4
DNA: TGTGCCAGCAGCTCCCCACAGGACGAGAGCACAGATACGCAGTATTTT
CDR3: CASSSPQDESTDTQYF

J: TRBJ2-7
size: -
D: TRBD1
V: TRBV29-1
DNA: TGCAGCGCAGGTTTAGGGGGCCCGTCCGAGCAGTACTTC
CDR3: CSAGLGGPSEQYF

J: TRBJ2-3
size: -
D: -
V: TRBV5-8
DNA: TGTGCCAGCAGCTTACCTGGAGCTGGCACAGATACGCAGTATTTT
CDR3: CASSLPGAGTDTQYF

J: TRBJ2-7
size: -
D: -
V: TRBV19
DNA: TGTGCCAGTAGTATCTGGCGGGACTCCTACGAGCAGTACTTC
CDR3: CASSIWRDSYEQYF

J: TRBJ1-5
size: -
D: -
V: TRBV6-1
DNA: TGTGCCAGCAGTGAACTTACAGGGACGGTTCAGCCCCAGCATTTT
CDR3: CASSELTGTVQPQHF

J: TRBJ2-7
size: -
D: -
V: TRBV2
DNA: TGTGCCAGCAGTGAAGCGCCCGGGGGCGAGCAGTACTTC
CDR3: CASSEAPGGEQYF

J: TRBJ2-5
size: -
D: -
V: TRBV19
DNA: TGTGCCAGTAGTATAGTGGGCTGGAACCAAGAGACCCAGTACTTC
CDR3: CASSIVGWNQETQYF

J: TRBJ2-7
size: -
D: -
V: TRBV7-9
DNA: TGTGCCAGCTCCGGGACTTGGCCCTACGAGCAGTACTTC
CDR3: CASSGTWPYEQYF

J: TRBJ2-2
size: few
D: -
V: TRBV5-4
DNA: TGTGCCAGCAGAGCTTTATCCGGGAGGAACACCGGGGAGCTGTTTTTT
CDR3: CASRALSGRNTGELFF

J: TRBJ1-5
size: -
D: TRBD1
V: TRBV30
DNA: TGTGCCTGGAGTGTGACAGGGGGCAATCAGCCCCAGCATTTT
CDR3: CAWSVTGGNQPQHF

J: TRBJ2-5
size: -
D: TRBD2
V: TRBV3-1/TRBV3-2
DNA: TGTGCCAGCAGCCAGGGACTAGTTTTCAGGGAGACCCAGTACTTC
CDR3: CASSQGLVFRETQYF

J: TRBJ2-2
size: -
D: -
V: TRBV28
DNA: TGTGCCAGCCGTGACACTAACACCGGGGAGCTGTTTTTT
CDR3: CASRDTNTGELFF

J: TRBJ1-6
size: once
D: -
V: TRBV28
DNA: TGTGCCAGCAGTTTAGGAGGGTTCAGGTCCTATAATTCACCCCTCCACTTT
CDR3: CASSLGGFRSYNSPLHF

J: TRBJ2-5
size: once
D: -
V: TRBV7-9
DNA: TGTGCCAGCAGCTTACTAGAGACCCAGTACTTC
CDR3: CASSLLETQYF

J: TRBJ1-1
size: -
D: -
V: TRBV6-2/TRBV6-3
DNA: TGTGCCAGCACTTACCATTCAATTAACACTGAAGCTTTCTTT
CDR3: CASTYHSINTEAFF